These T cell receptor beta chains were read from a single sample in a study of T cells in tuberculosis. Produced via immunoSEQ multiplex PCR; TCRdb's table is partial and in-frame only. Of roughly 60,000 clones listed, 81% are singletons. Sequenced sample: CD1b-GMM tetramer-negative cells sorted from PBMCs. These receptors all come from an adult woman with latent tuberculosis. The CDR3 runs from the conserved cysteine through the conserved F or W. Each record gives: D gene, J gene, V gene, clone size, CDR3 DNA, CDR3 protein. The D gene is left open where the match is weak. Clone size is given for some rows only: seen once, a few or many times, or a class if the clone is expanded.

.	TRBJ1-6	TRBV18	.	TGTGCCAGCTCTCTATCAGGCCCGAGCTCCTATAATTCACCCCTCCACTTT	CASSLSGPSSYNSPLHF
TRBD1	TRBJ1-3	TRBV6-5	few	TGTGCCAGCAGTCCCTGGACAGGGTCCGGAAACACCATATATTTT	CASSPWTGSGNTIYF
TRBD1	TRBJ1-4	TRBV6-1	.	TGTGCCAGCAGTAGGGACAGGGATGAAAAACTGTTTTTT	CASSRDRDEKLFF
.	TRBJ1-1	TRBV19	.	TGTGCCAGTAGTATAACTATCCGGGCTGAAGCTTTCTTT	CASSITIRAEAFF
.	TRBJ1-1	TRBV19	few	TGTGCCAGTAGTATTTGGGCTGCGGGCACTGAAGCTTTCTTT	CASSIWAAGTEAFF
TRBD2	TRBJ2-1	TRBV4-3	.	TGCGCCAGCAGCCAAGGTGGCGGGGGGCTTTACAATGAGCAGTTCTTC	CASSQGGGGLYNEQFF
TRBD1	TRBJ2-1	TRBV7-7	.	TGTGCCAGCAGCCCGGACAGGGACGGTGAGCAGTTCTTC	CASSPDRDGEQFF
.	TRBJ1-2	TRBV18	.	TGTGCCAGCTCAACCGGGGGTGAGGGCTACACCTTC	CASSTGGEGYTF
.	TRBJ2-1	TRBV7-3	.	TGTGCCAGCAGCTTATTAACAAGGAGTGAGCAGTTCTTC	CASSLLTRSEQFF
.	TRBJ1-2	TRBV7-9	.	TGTGCCAGCAGCTCCAACACAGGGCACGGCTACACCTTC	CASSSNTGHGYTF
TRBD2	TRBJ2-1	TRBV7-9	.	TGTGCCAGCAGCTTAGGGGGACTAGCGGATGAGCAGTTCTTC	CASSLGGLADEQFF
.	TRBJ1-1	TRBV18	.	TGTGCCAGCTCGCTTTTTTCGGGGGGCACTGAAGCTTTCTTT	CASSLFSGGTEAFF
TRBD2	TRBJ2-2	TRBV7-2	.	TGTGCCAGCAATGGGGGACTAGGGTTTGCCGGGGAGCTGTTTTTT	CASNGGLGFAGELFF
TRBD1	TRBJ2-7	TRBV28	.	TGTGCCAGCAGTTTAAGGACAGGTTACGAGCAGTACTTC	CASSLRTGYEQYF
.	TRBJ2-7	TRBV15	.	TGTGCCACCAGCAGAGATGTGGGGGCCTACGAGCAGTACTTC	CATSRDVGAYEQYF
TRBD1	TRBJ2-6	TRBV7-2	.	TGTGCCAGCAGCTCCGCAGGGGGTGCCTTCTCTGGGGCCAACGTCCTGACTTTC	CASSSAGGAFSGANVLTF
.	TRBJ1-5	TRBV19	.	TGTGCCAGTGATCCACAGGGACCTTATAGCAATCAGCCCCAGCATTTT	CASDPQGPYSNQPQHF
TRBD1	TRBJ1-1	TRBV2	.	TGTGCCAGCACCATAGGACAGGGGGTTAACACTGAAGCTTTCTTT	CASTIGQGVNTEAFF
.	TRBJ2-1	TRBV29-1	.	TGCAGCGTTGATGTTGCTACAGCTTACAATGAGCAGTTCTTC	CSVDVATAYNEQFF
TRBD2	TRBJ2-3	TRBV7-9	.	TGTGCCAGCAGCTTAGCTCTAGCGGGAGGGGCAGATACGCAGTATTTT	CASSLALAGGADTQYF
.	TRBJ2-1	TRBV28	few	TGTGCCAGCAGGAAAGGCGGGACAGCTAAATCCTACAATGAGCAGTTCTTC	CASRKGGTAKSYNEQFF
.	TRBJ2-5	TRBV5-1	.	TGCGCCAGCAGCTTGGAAGCCTTTCATCAAGAGACCCAGTACTTC	CASSLEAFHQETQYF
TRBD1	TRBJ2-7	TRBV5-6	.	TGTGCCAGCAGCTTGGGGGACAGGGACTCCTACGAGCAGTACTTC	CASSLGDRDSYEQYF
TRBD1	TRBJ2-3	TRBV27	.	TGTGCCAGCAGACCAACAGGGGGCACAGATACGCAGTATTTT	CASRPTGGTDTQYF
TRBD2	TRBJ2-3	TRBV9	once	TGTGCCAGCAGCAGCGGGACTAGCGGGAGCACAGATACGCAGTATTTT	CASSSGTSGSTDTQYF
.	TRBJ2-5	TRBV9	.	TGTGCCAGCAGCGTAGCCTGGGCCCCCCGGGGGAGAGAGGAGACCCAGTACTTC	CASSVAWAPRGREETQYF
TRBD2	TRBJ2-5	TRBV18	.	TGTGCCAGCTCACCACCGGGAGCGGGGAAATTAGAGACCCAGTACTTC	CASSPPGAGKLETQYF
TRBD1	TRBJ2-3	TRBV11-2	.	TGTGCCAGCATCCCACAGGGGAAAGATACGCAGTATTTT	CASIPQGKDTQYF
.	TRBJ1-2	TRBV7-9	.	TGTGCCAGCAGCCCGGCGGGGGGAGACTATGGCTACACCTTC	CASSPAGGDYGYTF
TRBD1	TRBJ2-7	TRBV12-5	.	TGTGCTAGTGGTTTGGGACGTCCGGGACAGGTTTCCTTC	CASGLGRPGQVSF
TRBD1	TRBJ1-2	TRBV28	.	TGTGCCAGCAGTCTCTCTGGGACAGGGGCGAGTGTACGGGGCTACACCTTC	CASSLSGTGASVRGYTF
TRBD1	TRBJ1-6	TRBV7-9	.	TGTGCCAGCAGTTCCGGGACAGGCTCTATGTCACCCCTCCACTTT	CASSSGTGSMSPLHF
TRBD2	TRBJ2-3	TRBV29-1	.	TGCAGCGTTTCAAGCGGGAATAAAGATACGCAGTATTTT	CSVSSGNKDTQYF
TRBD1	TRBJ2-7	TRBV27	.	TGTGCCAGCAGTTCCACGGGACAGGGAGTGGGCGAGCAGTACTTC	CASSSTGQGVGEQYF
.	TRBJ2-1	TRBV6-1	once	TGTGCCAGCAGTGAAAAAATGGCAGGGATCGTGAGCTCCTACAATGAGCAGTTCTTC	CASSEKMAGIVSSYNEQFF
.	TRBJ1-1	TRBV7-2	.	TGTGCCAGCAGCTATAGAGGAGCAGTCATGAACACTGAAGCTTTCTTT	CASSYRGAVMNTEAFF
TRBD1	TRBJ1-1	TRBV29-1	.	TGCAGCGTGGGGACAGGTGGGGCCACTGAAGCTTTCTTT	CSVGTGGATEAFF
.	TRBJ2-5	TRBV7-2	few	TGTGCCAGCAGCCCGCGGGGAGAAGAGACCCAGTACTTC	CASSPRGEETQYF
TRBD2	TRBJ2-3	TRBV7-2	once	TGTGCCAGCAGCTTAGGAGTAAGGGCGGGGGGGGAATCAGATACGCAGTATTTT	CASSLGVRAGGESDTQYF
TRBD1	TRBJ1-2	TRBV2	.	TGTGCCAGCAGTGAGGGAAGCAGGGGGCCGAGAGGCTACACCTTC	CASSEGSRGPRGYTF